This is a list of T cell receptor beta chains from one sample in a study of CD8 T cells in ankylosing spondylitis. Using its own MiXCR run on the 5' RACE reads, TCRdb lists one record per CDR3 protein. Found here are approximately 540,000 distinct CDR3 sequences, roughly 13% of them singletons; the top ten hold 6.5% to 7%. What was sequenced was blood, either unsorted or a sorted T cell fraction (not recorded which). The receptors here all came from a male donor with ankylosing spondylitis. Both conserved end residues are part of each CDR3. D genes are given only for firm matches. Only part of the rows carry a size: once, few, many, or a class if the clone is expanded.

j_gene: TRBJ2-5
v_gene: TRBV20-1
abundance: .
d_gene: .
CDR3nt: TGCAGCGCTAGTACAACTTCTTCCTGGACAGCCGGAGAGACCCAGTACTTC
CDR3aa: CSASTTSSWTAGETQYF

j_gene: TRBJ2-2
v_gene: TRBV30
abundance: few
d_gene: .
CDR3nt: TGTGCCTGGGGCATCCGGATCGGGGAGCTGTTTTTT
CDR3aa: CAWGIRIGELFF

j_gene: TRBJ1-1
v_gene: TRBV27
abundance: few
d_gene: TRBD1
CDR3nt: TGTGCCAGCAGTCCCGGACAGGGAGTCCCGAACACTGAAGCTTTCTTT
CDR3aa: CASSPGQGVPNTEAFF

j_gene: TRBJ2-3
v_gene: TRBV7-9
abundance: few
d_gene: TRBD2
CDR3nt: TGTGCCAGCAGCGCGGGAGGGCCGGATACGCAGTATTTT
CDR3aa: CASSAGGPDTQYF

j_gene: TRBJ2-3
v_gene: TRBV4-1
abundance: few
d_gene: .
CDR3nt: TGCGCCAGCAGCAACGGACCAACAGATACGCAGTATTTT
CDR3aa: CASSNGPTDTQYF

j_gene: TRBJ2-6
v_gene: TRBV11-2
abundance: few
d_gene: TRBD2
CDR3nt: TGTGCCAGCAGCTTAGATGTGAAAAGAGAGGGGATAGCGGGAGAAGATCGAGGGGCCAACGTCCTGACTTTC
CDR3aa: CASSLDVKREGIAGEDRGANVLTF

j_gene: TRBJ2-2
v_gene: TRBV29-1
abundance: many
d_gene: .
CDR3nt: TGCAGCGCGACCGGAGTCGCGAACACCGGGGAGCTGTTTTTT
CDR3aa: CSATGVANTGELFF

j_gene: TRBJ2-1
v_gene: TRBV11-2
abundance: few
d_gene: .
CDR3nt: TGTGCCAGCAGCTCTGTCCGGGGACACAATGAGCAGTTCTTC
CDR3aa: CASSSVRGHNEQFF

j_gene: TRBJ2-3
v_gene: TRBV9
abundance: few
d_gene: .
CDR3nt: TGTGCCAGCAGCCCCCAAGGCTCTCTAACCCCAGATACGCAGTATTTT
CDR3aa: CASSPQGSLTPDTQYF

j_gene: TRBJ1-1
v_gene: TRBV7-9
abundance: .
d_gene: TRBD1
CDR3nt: TGTGCCAGCAGACTACAGGGGGCAAGCACTGAAGCTTTCTTT
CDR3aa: CASRLQGASTEAFF

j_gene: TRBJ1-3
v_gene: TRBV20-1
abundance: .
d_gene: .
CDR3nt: TGCAGTGCTAGAGATGTCCGCAAAGGGCCTGGAAACACCATATATTTT
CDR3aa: CSARDVRKGPGNTIYF

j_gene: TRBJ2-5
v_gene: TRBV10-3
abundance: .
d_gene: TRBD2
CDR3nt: TGTGCCATCAGTGAGGGACTAGCGGGAGTGGGGGAAGAGACCCAGTACTTC
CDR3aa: CAISEGLAGVGEETQYF

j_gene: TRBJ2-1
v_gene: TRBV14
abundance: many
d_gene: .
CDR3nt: TGTGCCAGCAGCCACCTGCGAGGGGTCTCCTACAATGAGCAGTTCTTC
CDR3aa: CASSHLRGVSYNEQFF

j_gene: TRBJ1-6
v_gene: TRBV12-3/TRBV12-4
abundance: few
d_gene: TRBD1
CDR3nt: TGTGCCAGCAAACCGGGACAGAAAGGGTCTTCACCCCTCCACTTT
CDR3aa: CASKPGQKGSSPLHF

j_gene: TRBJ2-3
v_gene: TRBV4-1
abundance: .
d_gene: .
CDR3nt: TGCGCCAGCAGCCAGAGTTTTGCGGGGTCCACAGATACGCAGTATTTT
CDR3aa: CASSQSFAGSTDTQYF

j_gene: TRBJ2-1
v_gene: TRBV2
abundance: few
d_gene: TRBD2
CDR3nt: TGTGCCAGCAGTGTACTAGCGGGAGTTGGTGAGCAGTTCTTC
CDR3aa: CASSVLAGVGEQFF

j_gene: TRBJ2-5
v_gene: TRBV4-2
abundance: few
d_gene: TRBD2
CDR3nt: TGTGCCAGCAGCCCGCAAGATATGGCGGGAGGGAGGAAAGAGACCCAGTACTTC
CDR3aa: CASSPQDMAGGRKETQYF

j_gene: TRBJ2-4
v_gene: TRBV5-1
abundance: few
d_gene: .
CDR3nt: TGCGCCAGCAGCCCCGAGACAGTTCTAGCCAAAAACATTCAGTACTTC
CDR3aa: CASSPETVLAKNIQYF

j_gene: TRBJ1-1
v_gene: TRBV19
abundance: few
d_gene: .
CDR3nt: TGTGCCAGTAGTATGGGGACGGTAGACACTGAAGCTTTCTTT
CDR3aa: CASSMGTVDTEAFF

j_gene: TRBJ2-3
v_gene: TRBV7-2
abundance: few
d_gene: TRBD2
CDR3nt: TGTGCCAGCAGCTCCCGGACTAGCGGGATCATAGATACGCAGTATTTT
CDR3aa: CASSSRTSGIIDTQYF

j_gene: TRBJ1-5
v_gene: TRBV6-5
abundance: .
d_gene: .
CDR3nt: TGTGCCAGCAGTTACTCGGCAGGGTGGGATCAGCCCCAGCATTTT
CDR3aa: CASSYSAGWDQPQHF

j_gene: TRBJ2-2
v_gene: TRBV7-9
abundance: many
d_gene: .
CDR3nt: TGTGCCAGCAGCTTAGTCCCCTCTCTTACCGGGGAGCTGTTTTTT
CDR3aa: CASSLVPSLTGELFF

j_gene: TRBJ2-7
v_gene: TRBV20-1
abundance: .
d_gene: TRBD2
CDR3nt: TGCAGTGCTAGCAAATCCGGGACTAGCGCAGAGCAGTACTTC
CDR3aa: CSASKSGTSAEQYF

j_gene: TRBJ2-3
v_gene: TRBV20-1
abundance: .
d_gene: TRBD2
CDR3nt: TGCAGTGGGCAAGCTAGCGGGAGGGGTACGCAGTATTTT
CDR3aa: CSGQASGRGTQYF

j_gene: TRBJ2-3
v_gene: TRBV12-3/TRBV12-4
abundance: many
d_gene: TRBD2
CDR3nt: TGTGCCAGTGCGGGAGCTAGCGGGAACACAGATACGCAGTATTTT
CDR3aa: CASAGASGNTDTQYF

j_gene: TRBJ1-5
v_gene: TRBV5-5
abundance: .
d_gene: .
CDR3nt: TGTGCCAGCAGCTTGAGCTGGAATCAGCCCCAGCATTTT
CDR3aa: CASSLSWNQPQHF

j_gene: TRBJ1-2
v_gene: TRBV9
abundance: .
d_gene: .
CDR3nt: TGTGCCAGCAGCGGGGAGCGTGGCTACACCTTC
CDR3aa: CASSGERGYTF

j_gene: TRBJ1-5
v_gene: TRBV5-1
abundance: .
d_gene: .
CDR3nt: TGCGCCAGCAGCTTGGACGCCCGCAATCAGCCCCAGCATTTT
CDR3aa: CASSLDARNQPQHF

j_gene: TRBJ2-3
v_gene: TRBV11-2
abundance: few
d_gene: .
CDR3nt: TGTGCCAGCAGCCAAGCCCTAGGTCGCCGACTGGGAGATACGCAGTATTTT
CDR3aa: CASSQALGRRLGDTQYF

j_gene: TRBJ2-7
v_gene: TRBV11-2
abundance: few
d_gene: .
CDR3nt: TGTGCCAGCAGCCAGTCGCCAGAGGACTACGAGCAGTACTTC
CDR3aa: CASSQSPEDYEQYF

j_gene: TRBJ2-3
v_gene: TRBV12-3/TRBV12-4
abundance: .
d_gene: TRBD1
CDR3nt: TGTGCCAGCAGACCTCAGGGGGCGTTAGATACGCAGTATTTT
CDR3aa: CASRPQGALDTQYF

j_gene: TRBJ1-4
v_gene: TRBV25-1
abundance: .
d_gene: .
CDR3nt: TGTGCCAGCACGCGGGCGGCTAATGAAAAACTGTTTTTT
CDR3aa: CASTRAANEKLFF

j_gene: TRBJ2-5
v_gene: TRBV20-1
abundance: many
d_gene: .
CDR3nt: TGCAGTGCTAGAAAACTTAGCGGACAAGAGACCCAGTACTTC
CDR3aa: CSARKLSGQETQYF